Shown below are 24 T cell receptor beta chains from a single sample sequenced in a study of T cells in women clearing cervical HPV infection. Profiling relied on immunoSEQ multiplex PCR, and the TCRdb table lists in-frame clones only, not all of them. The sample has about 36,000 clones; the top ten hold about 1.7%. Specimen: blood buffy coat. Receptors were obtained from a woman between 18 and 70 years old with a cervical HPV16 infection that either progressed to CIN3+ or cleared (not recorded which).

A note on this clone: The observed sequence ends 3 residues before the CDR3 terminus, with the missing tail filled in from the germline J gene. The same CDR3 arises from other DNA sequences in this sample as well. The V gene is TRBV18, the J gene TRBJ2-2; D call uncertain. Trimming pared 6 bases from V and 3 bases from J, leaving 11 bases between. Germline CDR1 reads KGHSH; CDR2 reads LQKENI. The CDR3 has 14 residues. The part of the CDR3 DNA that was read is TGTGCCAGCTCCCTCCTCCCCGACACCGGGGAG. This encodes CASSLLPDTGE. The whole CDR3 sequence reads CASSLLPDTGELFF. Full variable domain (remainder filled in from reference TRBV18 and TRBJ2-2): NAGVMQNPRHLVRRRGQEARLRCSPMKGHSHVYWYRQLPEEGLKFMVYLQKENIIDESGMPKERFSAEFPKEGPSILRIQQVVRGDSAAYFCASSLLPDTGELFFGEGSRLTVL.

Note on this clone: The read falls 3 residues short of the CDR3 end, and the missing part is taken from the germline J gene. The chain uses TRBV7-9 and TRBJ2-5, with a weak D call TRBD2 (7 bases). Germline assignment: CDR1 SEHNR and CDR2 FQNEAQ (reference sequence). This CDR3 is 15 amino acids long. The ends were cut back, 4 bases at V and 1 base at J, with 13 bases in the middle. The CDR3 loop is CASSWEGQIQETQYF. CDR3 DNA, as far as it was read: TGTGCCAGCAGCTGGGAGGGACAAATCCAAGAGACC.

As regards this clone: The read terminates 3 residues ahead of where the CDR3 ends, so the germline J gene completes it. The V gene is TRBV30, the J gene TRBJ1-1, with D uncertain. Trimming took off 4 bases at V and 1 base at J, with 10 bases between the two ends. CDR1 is GTSNPN, CDR2 SVGIG, per germline (reference sequence). CDR3 length: 13 amino acids. CDR3 sequence: CAWTPRGNTEAFF. Partial CDR3 DNA: TGTGCCTGGACCCCCCGGGGGAACACTGAA.

With regard to this clone: The read halts 3 residues ahead of the CDR3 end, with the missing end drawn from the germline J gene. The V call is TRBV18, the J call TRBJ1-5; D might be TRBD1 (5 bases). V was clipped by 3 bases and J by 2 bases, with 17 bases between them. CDR3 length: 17 residues. Germline V gene sequence: CDR1 KGHSH, CDR2 LQKENI. This CDR3 is CASSPTRGQGGNQPQHF. The part of the CDR3 DNA that was read is TGTGCCAGCTCACCGACAAGAGGCCAAGGGGGCAATCAGCCC. The variable domain in full, with the rest retrieved from reference TRBV18 and TRBJ1-5, is NAGVMQNPRHLVRRRGQEARLRCSPMKGHSHVYWYRQLPEEGLKFMVYLQKENIIDESGMPKERFSAEFPKEGPSILRIQQVVRGDSAAYFCASSPTRGQGGNQPQHFGDGTRLSIL.

With regard to this clone: The read gets to within 3 residues of the CDR3 end, and the germline J gene fills in the rest. The genes are TRBV7-3 and TRBJ2-2, with 8 bases matching TRBD1. Germline V gene data show CDR1 as SGHTA and CDR2 as FQGTGA. V lost 5 bases to trimming and J lost 5 bases; unmatched junction nucleotides: 7. There are 15 residues in the CDR3. The CDR3 sequence is CASSPTGDSTGELFF. CDR3 bases read: TGTGCCAGCAGCCCGACAGGGGATAGTACCGGGGAG.

In regard to this clone: The read ends 3 residues early relative to the CDR3; the germline J gene fills the gap. The J gene is TRBJ1-5, the V gene TRBV6-2 or TRBV6-3; 7 positions agree with TRBD1. The V gene's germline CDR1 is MNHEY and CDR2 SVGEGT. V dropped 3 bases and J dropped 2; count of bases not matched to a gene: 7. The CDR3 consists of 16 residues. The sequenced CDR3 bases are TGTGCCAGCAGTTATCGGCCCCAGGGGGGCAATCAGCCC. Amino acids: CASSYRPQGGNQP. The full CDR3 reads CASSYRPQGGNQPQHF.

Concerning this clone: The CDR3 end falls 3 residues outside the read, so it is completed with the germline J gene. The chain combines TRBV11-2 with TRBJ2-5; D may match TRBD1 or TRBD2 (6 bases each). The CDR3 runs to 14 residues. Trimming shortened V by 4 bases and J by 1 base, and 10 bases separated the two germline ends. CDR1 is SGHAT and CDR2 is FQNNGV in the germline V gene. The part of the CDR3 DNA that was read is TGTGCCAGCAGCTACGGAGGGGGCCAAGAGACC. It codes for CASSYGGGQET. The complete CDR3 sequence is CASSYGGGQETQYF.

With regard to this clone: The missing CDR3 end, 3 residues past where the read stops, is filled in from the germline J gene. The genes are TRBV11-2 and TRBJ2-5; D unresolved. Trimming took 4 bases from V and 2 from J, leaving 5 bases between them. Looked up from germline, CDR1 is SGHAT and CDR2 is FQNNGV. This CDR3 is 12 amino acids long. CDR3 protein: CASSSVQETQYF. The covered CDR3 bases are TGTGCCAGCAGCTCGGTGCAAGAGACC.

Remarks on this clone: The read ends 3 residues shy of where the CDR3 ends; the end is completed using the germline J gene. This chain joins TRBV19 and TRBJ2-3; 10 bases are a match to TRBD1. The germline gives CDR1 LNHDA, CDR2 SQIVND (reference sequence). The CDR3 totals 17 residues. CDR3 DNA, as far as it was read: TGTGCCAGTAGTACGACAGGGGGCAGCTCTAACAATCAGCCG. Translation gives CASSTTGGSSNNQP. The full CDR3 sequence reads CASSTTGGSSNNQPQYF. Based on the CDR3 plus reference TRBV19 and TRBJ2-3, the full variable domain is DGGITQSPKYLFRKEGQNVTLSCEQNLNHDAMYWYRQDPGQGLRLIYYSQIVNDFQKGDIAEGYSVSREKKESFPLTVTSAQKNPTAFYLCASSTTGGSSNNQPQYFGPGTRLTVL.

On this clone itself: From the germline J gene comes the end of the CDR3, since the read stops 3 residues before it. The rearrangement links TRBV7-8 to TRBJ2-3, with D maybe TRBD1 (6 bases). In germline, CDR1 is SGHVS, CDR2 FQNEAQ. V dropped 1 base and J dropped 0 bases, with 11 bases sitting between them. The CDR3 has 16 amino acids. CDR3 DNA (partial): TGTGCCAGCAGCTTAGACGGACAGACTAGCACAGATACG. It encodes CASSLDGQTSTDT. The whole CDR3 is CASSLDGQTSTDTQYF.

Points on this clone: Sequencing ends 3 residues short of the CDR3 end; the germline J gene provides the rest. V gene TRBV13 combines with J gene TRBJ2-1; 15 nucleotides line up with TRBD2. Losses at the gene ends were 4 bases for V and 8 bases for J; bases not matched to a gene: 12. Germline V gives CDR1 PRHDT, CDR2 FYEKMQ (reference sequence). The CDR3 length is 18 residues. CDR3 DNA (partial): TGTGCCAGCAGCTACTCCCCGGGACTAGCGGGGGGAATTTATGAG. Amino acid sequence: CASSYSPGLAGGIYE. The entire CDR3 protein is CASSYSPGLAGGIYEQFF.

This clone is called medium-sized based on its frequency. The missing CDR3 end, 3 residues past where the read stops, is filled in from the germline J gene. This chain uses TRBV20-1 with TRBJ2-3, with 14 positions matching TRBD2. Germline V gene sequence: CDR1 DFQATT, CDR2 SNEGSKA (reference sequence). J was trimmed by 5 bases and V by 4 bases; bases with no gene match: 5. The CDR3 has 15 residues. This chain's CDR3 is CSAKTSGGALDTQYF. The covered CDR3 bases are TGCAGTGCTAAGACTAGCGGGGGGGCCTTAGATACG.

Concerning this clone: The CDR3 extends 3 residues past the end of the read, so its final part is completed from the germline J gene. The chain recombines TRBV10-3 with TRBJ1-6; 10 nucleotides agree with TRBD1. Germline assignment: CDR1 ENHRY and CDR2 SYGVKD. The CDR3 length is 13 residues. J was trimmed by 10 bases and V by 7 bases; bases with no gene match: 4. The CDR3 is CAIKGTGDSPLHF. Partial CDR3 DNA: TGTGCCATCAAGGGGACAGGGGACTCACCC.

Of note for this clone: From the germline J gene comes the end of the CDR3, since the read stops 3 residues before it. The genes are TRBV7-7 and TRBJ2-3; 7 bases agree with TRBD1. The germline gives CDR1 SSHAT, CDR2 FNYEAQ (reference sequence). This CDR3 spans 13 amino acids. The CDR3 DNA, read in part, is TGTGCCAGCAGCCGTGACAGGGAAGAGACG. This encodes CASSRDREET. The CDR3 in its entirety is CASSRDREETQYF.

The part of the CDR3 DNA that was read is TGCAGTGCTAGCGGGACAGGGGGGCCCAATCAGCCG. Translating it yields CSASGTGGPNQP. The full-length CDR3 reads as CSASGTGGPNQPQYF. The chain uses TRBV20-1 and TRBJ2-3; 11 bases map to TRBD1. The CDR3 end lies 3 residues beyond the end of the read and is filled in from the germline J gene. CDR3 length equals 15 residues. Germline loops: CDR1 DFQATT, CDR2 SNEGSKA (reference sequence).

Comment on this clone: Sequencing ends 3 residues short of the CDR3 end; the germline J gene provides the rest. The chain uses TRBV2 and TRBJ2-6; the D gene is possibly TRBD1 (6 bases). Germline CDR1 and CDR2: SNHLY and FYNNEI. The CDR3 covers 18 residues. V lost 6 bases and J lost 0, with 18 bases in between. This CDR3 is CASRSLQGSHSGANVLTF. The CDR3 bases that were read are TGTGCCAGCAGGTCGTTACAGGGATCCCACTCTGGGGCCAACGTC.

On this clone itself: The read ends 3 residues shy of where the CDR3 ends; the end is completed using the germline J gene. This sequence joins TRBV6-1 and TRBJ2-2; D possibly corresponds to TRBD1 (5 bases). This CDR3 comprises 16 residues. Germline V gives CDR1 MNHNS, CDR2 SASEGT. CDR3: CASSEAWVSGANVLFF. The CDR3 bases that were read are TGTGCCAGCAGTGAAGCTTGGGTTTCTGGGGCCAACGTG.

In regard to this clone: The CDR3 extends 3 residues past the end of the read, so its final part is completed from the germline J gene. The chain employs TRBV5-1 and TRBJ1-1; a weak D match, TRBD1 (6 bases). Germline V gene lookup returns CDR1 SGHRS and CDR2 YFSETQ. The CDR3 consists of 14 residues. V was clipped by 2 bases and J by 5 bases, with 13 bases between them. The CDR3 spells CASSFEDRRTEAFF. The CDR3 DNA, read in part, is TGCGCCAGCAGCTTTGAGGACAGAAGGACTGAA.

Points on this clone: The CDR3 goes on 3 residues after the read ends, and that part is filled in from the germline J gene. This CDR3 is also generated by other DNA sequences in the sample. The V call is TRBV7-9, the J call TRBJ2-3; possible D gene TRBD2, 5 bases. This CDR3 spans 13 amino acids. Germline CDR1 reads SEHNR; CDR2 reads FQNEAQ (reference sequence). The covered CDR3 bases are TGTGCCAGCAGCGACTACAGCAATCAGCCG. Translation: CASSDYSNQP. The whole CDR3 is CASSDYSNQPQYF.

With regard to this clone: The read terminates 3 residues before the CDR3 end, so the remaining end is supplied by the germline J gene. The chain couples TRBV2 to TRBJ1-2; possibly TRBD1 for D (6 bases). Germline lookup yields CDR1 SNHLY and CDR2 FYNNEI. This CDR3 is built from 12 residues. This CDR3 is CASTTGTKGYTF. The part of the CDR3 DNA that was read is TGTGCCAGCACCACAGGGACGAAAGGC.

In the case of this clone: The observed sequence ends 3 residues before the CDR3 terminus, with the missing tail filled in from the germline J gene. The chain uses TRBV19 and TRBJ1-2; tentatively, D is TRBD1 (5 bases). The CDR3 covers 12 residues. CDR1 LNHDA and CDR2 SQIVND come from the germline V gene (reference sequence). The CDR3 bases that were read are TGTGCCAGTAGTGGCAGGGTCAATGAC. This gives the protein CASSGRVND. The entire CDR3 reads CASSGRVNDYTF. The full variable domain, its missing parts supplied by reference TRBV19 and TRBJ1-2, is DGGITQSPKYLFRKEGQNVTLSCEQNLNHDAMYWYRQDPGQGLRLIYYSQIVNDFQKGDIAEGYSVSREKKESFPLTVTSAQKNPTAFYLCASSGRVNDYTFGSGTRLTVV.

Comment on this clone: The read falls 3 residues short of the CDR3 end, and the missing part is taken from the germline J gene. The chain is built from TRBV2 and TRBJ1-5; maybe TRBD1 (6 bases). CDR3 size: 15 residues. Germline values: CDR1 SNHLY, CDR2 FYNNEI. The V and J ends lost 5 bases and 6 bases respectively, with 17 bases between them. The CDR3 region is CASSLDTGLGQPQHF. CDR3 DNA (partial): TGTGCCAGCAGTCTCGATACAGGGTTAGGTCAGCCC.

Remarks on this clone: Read coverage stops 3 residues before the CDR3 terminus; the germline J gene supplies the remainder. The genes are TRBV20-1 and TRBJ1-4, with TRBD1 matching over 11 bases. CDR1 and CDR2 (germline): DFQATT, SNEGSKA (reference sequence). CDR3 length equals 16 residues. The CDR3 here is CSARDRGQTYNSPLFF. The DNA read from the CDR3 is TGCAGTGCTAGGGACAGGGGGCAAACCTATAATTCACCA.

A note on this clone: The observed sequence ends 3 residues before the CDR3 terminus, with the missing tail filled in from the germline J gene. The J gene is TRBJ1-3, the V gene TRBV5-6; unclear D gene. V dropped 4 bases and J dropped 0 bases, with 8 bases sitting between them. This CDR3 comprises 14 residues. The germline CDR1 and CDR2 sequences are SGHDT and YYEEEE. The CDR3 loop is CASSRDFSGNTIYF. The covered CDR3 bases are TGTGCCAGCAGCCGTGACTTCTCTGGAAACACC. The variable domain in full, completed from reference TRBV5-6 and TRBJ1-3, reads DAGVTQSPTHLIKTRGQQVTLRCSPKSGHDTVSWYQQALGQGPQFIFQYYEEEERQRGNFPDRFSGHQFPNYSSELNVNALLLGDSALYLCASSRDFSGNTIYFGEGSWLTVV.